The following is a TCR beta chain sequence with its context. This clone appeared once. What this receptor recognizes is not known. The sample holds no much larger clone one base away, and base qualities are not on file. Whole blood was collected in K2EDTA tubes by collaborating institutions according to the institutions' own protocols. Collaborator samples were shipped for TCRbeta analysis as frozen whole blood, isolated PBMCs, or DNA extracted from either sample type. TCRbeta CDR3 regions were amplified from genomic DNA by means of the immunoSEQ Assay, a bias-controlled multiplex PCR. The authors processed their data as follows. The number of nucleated cells in each sample was estimated by amplification of reference gene primers within the assay. To quantify the absolute abundance of each unique TCRbeta CDR3 rearrangement, sequence reads were collapsed and filtered. Productive Simpson clonality was computed per sample as the square root of Simpson's diversity index over productive rearrangements. TCRdb took over this immuneACCESS table, retaining in-frame rearrangements with V and J assigned. Such tables are incomplete; in checked studies, under half of the missing clones stem from an unresolved V gene, and the remainder is unexplained. Clonal size and the V and J genes are those of that table, whereas D and trimming came from the DNA. Within this sample are approximately 36,000 clones, with about 88% of them counted one time only. Around 2.4% of the sample is held by the ten biggest clonotypes.

For this chain, trimming is 5 bases at the V end and 2 bases at the J end, and the number of junction bases without a gene match is 4. CDR1 SQVTM and CDR2 ANQGSEA were looked up in the germline V gene. The CDR3 goes from the cysteine to the phenylalanine over 14 residues. Just the 42-base CDR3 DNA is kept, in frame starting at base 1. This sample was included in a study of blood T cell repertoires in COVID-19 (TCRdb year 2020). Regarding the research as a whole: The collaborator samples originated in the United States, Italy and Spain and spanned the acute and convalescent phases of COVID-19. The material from the prospective study consisted of cDNA or gDNA derived from T cells, B-cell-depleted T cells, or PBMCs. Deeply sampled blood TCRbeta repertoires from subjects exposed to, actively infected with, or recovered from COVID-19 were included in the dataset. The repertoires were released in a freely available public database intended as a resource for research on the immune response to SARS-CoV-2. The samples were drawn from the first 160 participants of the ongoing ImmuneRACE study and from 1,254 subjects provided by 6 global collaborators. Nearly every sample came with metadata listing a de-identified subject ID, COVID-19 status, age in years and sex. Where HLA class I and class II types were available, the types were taken from metadata supplied by the sample provider, not from assay-based typing. On the study overall, not on this receptor specifically: The quantity of clinical and demographic metadata differed by source and by participant and was supplied without curation.

This TCR was sampled from a human donor in a cohort sampled during active COVID-19. This chain joins TRBV29-1 to TRBJ2-5, with 11 bases matching TRBD2. Sequencing used peripheral blood. The nucleotides are TGCAGCGTTAAGGCTAGCGGGGGGCAAGAGACCCAGTACTTC. Its protein is CSVKASGGQETQYF.